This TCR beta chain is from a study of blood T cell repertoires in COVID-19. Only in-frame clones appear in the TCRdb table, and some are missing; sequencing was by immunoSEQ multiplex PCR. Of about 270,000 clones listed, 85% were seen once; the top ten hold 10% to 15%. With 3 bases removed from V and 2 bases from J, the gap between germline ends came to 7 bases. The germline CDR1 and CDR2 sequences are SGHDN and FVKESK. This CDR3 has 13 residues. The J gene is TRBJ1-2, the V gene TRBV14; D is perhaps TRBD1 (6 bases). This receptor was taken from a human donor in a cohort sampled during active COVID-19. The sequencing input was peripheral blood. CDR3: CASSHDRNYGYTF. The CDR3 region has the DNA TGTGCCAGCAGCCACGACAGGAACTATGGCTACACCTTC.